The subject of this entry is one TCR beta chain. The protocol was immunoSEQ multiplex PCR, while the TCRdb copy is restricted to in-frame clones and leaves out a portion. Seen here are 230,000 or so clones, 90% observed once, and the top ten hold roughly 2.2%. The sample comes from a study of blood T cell repertoires in COVID-19. Study background: Samples came from the United States, Italy and Spain, spanning acute and convalescent COVID-19. PBMCs, B-cell-depleted T cells, or T cells were the source of the cDNA or gDNA that made up the material.

Germline V gene data show CDR1 as MNHEY and CDR2 as SVGEGT. Trimming took 6 bases from V and 6 from J, leaving 21 bases between them. The CDR3 totals 16 residues. Specimen: peripheral blood. This rearrangement joins TRBV6-2 or TRBV6-3 to TRBJ1-5; the D gene is possibly TRBD1 (5 bases). The source of this sequence is a woman in her fifties or sixties with COVID-19, enrolled during active disease. CDR3 nucleotide sequence: TGTGCCAGCAGCCGAGTTGCCGCGGGACTCGGTCAGCCCCAGCATTTT. Translation gives CASSRVAAGLGQPQHF.